This T cell receptor beta chain comes out of a study of CD4 T cells in relation to SARS-CoV-2 and coronaviruses. With regard to this clone: The antigen is unknown.

Clones were sequenced by immunoSEQ multiplex PCR, and TCRdb holds only the in-frame ones, with some missing. The table lists 38,000 or so clones, 77% of them singletons. Naive or memory CD4+ cells were cultured 1:1 with T cell-depleted PBMCs plus CEF. This CDR3 has 15 residues. V was pared by 8 bases and J by 1 base, with 1 base of the junction left unmatched. Germline V CDR1 and CDR2: SGHAT, FQNNGV. The rearrangement joins TRBV11-2 to TRBJ2-5; 16 positions match TRBD2. The receptor was isolated from an adult with COVID-19. Sequenced sample: memory CD4+ T cells from PBMCs, cultured in vitro. CDR3 sequence: CASGTSGRGQETQYF. The CDR3 bases are TGTGCCAGCGGGACTAGCGGGAGGGGCCAAGAGACCCAGTACTTC.